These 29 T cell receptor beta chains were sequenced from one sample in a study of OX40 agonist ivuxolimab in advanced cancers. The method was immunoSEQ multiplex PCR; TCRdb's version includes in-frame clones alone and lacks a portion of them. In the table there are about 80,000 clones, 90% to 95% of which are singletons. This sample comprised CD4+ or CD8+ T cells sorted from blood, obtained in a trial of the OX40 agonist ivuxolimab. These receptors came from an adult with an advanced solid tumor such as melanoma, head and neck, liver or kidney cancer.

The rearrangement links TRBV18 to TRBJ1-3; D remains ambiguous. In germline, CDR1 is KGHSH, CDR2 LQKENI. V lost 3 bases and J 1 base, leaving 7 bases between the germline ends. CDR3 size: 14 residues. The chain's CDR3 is CASSPQTSGNTIYF. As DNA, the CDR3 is TGTGCCAGCTCACCTCAGACTTCTGGAAACACCATATATTTT.

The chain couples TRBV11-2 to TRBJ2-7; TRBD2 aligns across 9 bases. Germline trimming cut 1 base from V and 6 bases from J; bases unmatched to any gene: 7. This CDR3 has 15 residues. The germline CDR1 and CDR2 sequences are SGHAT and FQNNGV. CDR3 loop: CASSLVVSGRGEQYF. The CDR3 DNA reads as TGTGCCAGCAGCTTAGTAGTTAGCGGGAGAGGCGAGCAGTACTTC.

CDR3: CASSQGSAGGSNQPQHF. The CDR3 region has the DNA TGTGCCAGCAGCCAAGGGTCTGCAGGGGGAAGCAATCAGCCCCAGCATTTT. V usage is TRBV4-2 and J usage is TRBJ1-5; 7 bases are a match to TRBD1. The germline gives CDR1 LGHNA, CDR2 YNFKEQ. CDR3 size: 17 residues. V gave up 1 base and J gave up 1 base; unmatched junction bases: 7.

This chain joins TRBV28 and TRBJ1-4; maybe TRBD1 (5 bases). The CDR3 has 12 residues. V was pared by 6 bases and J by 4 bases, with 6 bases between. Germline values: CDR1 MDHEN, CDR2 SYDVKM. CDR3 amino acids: CASRQGNEKLFF. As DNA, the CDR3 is TGTGCCAGCAGGCAGGGTAATGAAAAACTGTTTTTT.

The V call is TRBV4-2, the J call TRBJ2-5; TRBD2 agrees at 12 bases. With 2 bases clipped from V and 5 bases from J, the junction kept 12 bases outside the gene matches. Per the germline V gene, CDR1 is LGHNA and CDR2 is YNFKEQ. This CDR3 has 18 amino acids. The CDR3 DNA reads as TGTGCCAGCAGCCAACAGGCGGCTAGCGGGAGGGCCGAGGAGACCCAGTACTTC. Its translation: CASSQQAASGRAEETQYF.

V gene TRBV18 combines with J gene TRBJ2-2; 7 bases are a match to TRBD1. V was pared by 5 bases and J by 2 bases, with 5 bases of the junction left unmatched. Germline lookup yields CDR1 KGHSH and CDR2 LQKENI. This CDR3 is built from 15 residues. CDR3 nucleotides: TGTGCCAGCTCAAGACGACAGGGAAACACCGGGGAGCTGTTTTTT. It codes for CASSRRQGNTGELFF.

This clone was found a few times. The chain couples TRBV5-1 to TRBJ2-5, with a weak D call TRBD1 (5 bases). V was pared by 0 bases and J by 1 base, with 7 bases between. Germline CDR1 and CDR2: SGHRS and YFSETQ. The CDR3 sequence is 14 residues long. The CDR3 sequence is CASSLGGPQETQYF. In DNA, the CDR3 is TGCGCCAGCAGCTTGGGGGGCCCCCAAGAGACCCAGTACTTC.

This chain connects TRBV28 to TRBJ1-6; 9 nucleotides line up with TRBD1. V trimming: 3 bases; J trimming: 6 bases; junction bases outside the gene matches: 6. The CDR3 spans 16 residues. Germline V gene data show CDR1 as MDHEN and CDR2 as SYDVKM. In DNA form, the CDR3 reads TGTGCCAGCAGTTTGCTGGGACAGGGTCGTAATTCACCCCTCCACTTT. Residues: CASSLLGQGRNSPLHF.

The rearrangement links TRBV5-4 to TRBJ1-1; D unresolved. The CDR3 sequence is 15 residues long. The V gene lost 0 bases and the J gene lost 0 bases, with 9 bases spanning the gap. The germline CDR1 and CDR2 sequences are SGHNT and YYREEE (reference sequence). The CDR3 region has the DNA TGTGCCAGCAGCTTGGGTCCGGGGATGAACACTGAAGCTTTCTTT. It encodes CASSLGPGMNTEAFF.

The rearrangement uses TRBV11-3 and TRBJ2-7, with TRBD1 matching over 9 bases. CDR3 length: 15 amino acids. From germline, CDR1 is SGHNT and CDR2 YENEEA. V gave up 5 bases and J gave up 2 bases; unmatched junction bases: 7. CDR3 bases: TGTGCCAGCAGCCTCTCCGGGACAGGGACCTACGAGCAGTACTTC. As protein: CASSLSGTGTYEQYF.

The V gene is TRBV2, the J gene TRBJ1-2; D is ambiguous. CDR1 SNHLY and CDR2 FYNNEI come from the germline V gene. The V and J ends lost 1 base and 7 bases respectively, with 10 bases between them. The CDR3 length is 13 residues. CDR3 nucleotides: TGTGCCAGCAGTGAAGGCCCGGCCGGTGGCTACACCTTC. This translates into CASSEGPAGGYTF.

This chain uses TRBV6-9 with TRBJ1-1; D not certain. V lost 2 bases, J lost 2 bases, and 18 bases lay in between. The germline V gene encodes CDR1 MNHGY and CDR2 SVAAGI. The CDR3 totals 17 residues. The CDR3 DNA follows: TGTGCCAGCAGTTATCCCTTTTCTCCGGGAGACAACACTGAAGCTTTCTTT. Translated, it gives CASSYPFSPGDNTEAFF.

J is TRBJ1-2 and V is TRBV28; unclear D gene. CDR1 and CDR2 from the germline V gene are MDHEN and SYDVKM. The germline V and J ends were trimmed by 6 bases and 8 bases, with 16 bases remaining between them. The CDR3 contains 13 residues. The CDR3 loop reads CASSQGPSEGYTF. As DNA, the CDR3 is TGTGCCAGCAGCCAAGGGCCCTCCGAGGGCTACACCTTC.

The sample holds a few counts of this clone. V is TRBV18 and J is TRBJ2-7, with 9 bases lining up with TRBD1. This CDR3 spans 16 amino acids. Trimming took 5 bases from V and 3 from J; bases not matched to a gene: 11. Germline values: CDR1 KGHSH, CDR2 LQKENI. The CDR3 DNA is TGTGCCAGCTCAGCCCGGGGGGACAGGGTTCGCTACGAGCAGTACTTC. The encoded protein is CASSARGDRVRYEQYF.

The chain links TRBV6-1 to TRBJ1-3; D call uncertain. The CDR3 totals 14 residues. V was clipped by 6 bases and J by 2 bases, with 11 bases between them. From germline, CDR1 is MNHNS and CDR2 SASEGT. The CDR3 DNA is TGTGCCAGCAGCCGTAGGACCCCTGGAAACACCATATATTTT. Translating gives CASSRRTPGNTIYF.

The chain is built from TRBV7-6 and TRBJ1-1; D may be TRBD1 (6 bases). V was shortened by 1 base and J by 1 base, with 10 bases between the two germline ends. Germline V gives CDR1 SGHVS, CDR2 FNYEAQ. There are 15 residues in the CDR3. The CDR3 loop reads CASSLGGHSNTEAFF. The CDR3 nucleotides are TGTGCCAGCAGCTTAGGGGGACACTCGAACACTGAAGCTTTCTTT.

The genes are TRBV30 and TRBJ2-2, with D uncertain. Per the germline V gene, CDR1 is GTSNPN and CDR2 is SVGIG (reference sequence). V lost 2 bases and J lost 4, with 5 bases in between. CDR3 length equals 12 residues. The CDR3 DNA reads TGTGCCTGGAGTTACAGCACCGGGGAGCTGTTTTTT. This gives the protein CAWSYSTGELFF.

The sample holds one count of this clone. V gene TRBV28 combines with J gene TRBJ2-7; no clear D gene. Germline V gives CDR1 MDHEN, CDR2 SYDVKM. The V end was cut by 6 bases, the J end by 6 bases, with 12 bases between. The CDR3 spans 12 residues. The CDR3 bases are TGTGCCAGCAGCCTACCCCAGACCGAGCAGTACTTC. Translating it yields CASSLPQTEQYF.

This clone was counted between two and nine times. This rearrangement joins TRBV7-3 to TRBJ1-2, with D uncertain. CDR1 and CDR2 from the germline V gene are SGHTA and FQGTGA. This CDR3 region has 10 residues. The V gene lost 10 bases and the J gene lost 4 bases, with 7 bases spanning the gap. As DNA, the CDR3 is TGTGCCATCCCCCTCTATGGCTACACCTTC. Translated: CAIPLYGYTF.

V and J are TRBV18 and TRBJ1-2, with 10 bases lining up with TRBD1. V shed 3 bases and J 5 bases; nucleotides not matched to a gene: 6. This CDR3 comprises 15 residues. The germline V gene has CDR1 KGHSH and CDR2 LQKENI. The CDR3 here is CASSPWDRGAYGYTF. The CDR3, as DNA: TGTGCCAGCTCACCGTGGGACAGGGGTGCTTATGGCTACACCTTC.

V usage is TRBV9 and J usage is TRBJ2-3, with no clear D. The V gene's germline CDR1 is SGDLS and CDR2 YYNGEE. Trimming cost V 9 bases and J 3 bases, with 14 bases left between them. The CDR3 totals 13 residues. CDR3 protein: CATSGMETDTQYF. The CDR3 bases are TGTGCCACCTCCGGAATGGAGACAGATACGCAGTATTTT.

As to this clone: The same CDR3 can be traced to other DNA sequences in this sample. CDR3 DNA sequence: TGTGCCAGCAGCCAATTAGCGGGGTCCTACAATGAGCAGTTCTTC. It translates to CASSQLAGSYNEQFF. The rearrangement joins TRBV4-2 to TRBJ2-1, with TRBD2 matching over 8 bases. Germline loops: CDR1 LGHNA, CDR2 YNFKEQ. CDR3 length: 15 residues. With V trimmed by 2 bases and J by 1 base, 1 base remained unmatched.

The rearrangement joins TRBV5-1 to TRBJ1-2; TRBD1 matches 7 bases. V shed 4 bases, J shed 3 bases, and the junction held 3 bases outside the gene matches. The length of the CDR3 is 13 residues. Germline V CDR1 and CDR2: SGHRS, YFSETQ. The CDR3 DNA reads TGCGCCAGCAGCCACGGACAGGACTATGGCTACACCTTC. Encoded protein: CASSHGQDYGYTF.

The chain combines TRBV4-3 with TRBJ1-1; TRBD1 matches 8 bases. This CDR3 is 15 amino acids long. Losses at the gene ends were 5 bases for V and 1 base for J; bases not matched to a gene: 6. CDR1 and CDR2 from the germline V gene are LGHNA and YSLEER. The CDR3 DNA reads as TGCGCCAGCAGCACCCGGACAGGGAAGAACACTGAAGCTTTCTTT. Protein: CASSTRTGKNTEAFF.

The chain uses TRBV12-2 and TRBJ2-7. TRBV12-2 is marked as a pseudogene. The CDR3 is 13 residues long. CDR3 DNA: TGTGCAAGTCGCGGGAAAGTGGGGTGCGAGCAGTACTTC. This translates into CASRGKVGCEQYF.

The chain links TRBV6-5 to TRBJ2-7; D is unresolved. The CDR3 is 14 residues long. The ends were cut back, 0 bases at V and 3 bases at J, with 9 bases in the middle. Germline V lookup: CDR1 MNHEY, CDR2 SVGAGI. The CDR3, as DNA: TGTGCCAGCAGTTACTCGACTGATTACTACGAGCAGTACTTC. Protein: CASSYSTDYYEQYF.

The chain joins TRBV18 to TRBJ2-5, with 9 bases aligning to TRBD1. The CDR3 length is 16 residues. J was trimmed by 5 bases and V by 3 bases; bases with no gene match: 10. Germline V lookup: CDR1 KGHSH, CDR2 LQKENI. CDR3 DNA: TGTGCCAGCTCACCTCGTCAAGTGACAGGGGGGGAGACCCAGTACTTC. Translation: CASSPRQVTGGETQYF. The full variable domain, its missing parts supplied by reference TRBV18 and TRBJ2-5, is NAGVMQNPRHLVRRRGQEARLRCSPMKGHSHVYWYRQLPEEGLKFMVYLQKENIIDESGMPKERFSAEFPKEGPSILRIQQVVRGDSAAYFCASSPRQVTGGETQYFGPGTRLLVL.

The CDR3 here is CASSYETTVQYF. The CDR3, as DNA: TGTGCCAGCAGTTATGAAACTACCGTTCAGTACTTC. J is TRBJ2-4 and V is TRBV28, with D hard to call. This CDR3 region has 12 residues. Germline V gene lookup returns CDR1 MDHEN and CDR2 SYDVKM. Trimming stripped 4 bases from V and 11 bases from J, with 12 bases between.

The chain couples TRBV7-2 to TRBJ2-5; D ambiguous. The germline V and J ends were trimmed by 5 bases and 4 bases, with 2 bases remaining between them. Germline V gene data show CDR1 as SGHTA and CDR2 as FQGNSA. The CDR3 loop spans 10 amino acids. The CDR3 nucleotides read TGTGCCAGCAGCGGAGAGACCCAGTACTTC. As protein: CASSGETQYF.